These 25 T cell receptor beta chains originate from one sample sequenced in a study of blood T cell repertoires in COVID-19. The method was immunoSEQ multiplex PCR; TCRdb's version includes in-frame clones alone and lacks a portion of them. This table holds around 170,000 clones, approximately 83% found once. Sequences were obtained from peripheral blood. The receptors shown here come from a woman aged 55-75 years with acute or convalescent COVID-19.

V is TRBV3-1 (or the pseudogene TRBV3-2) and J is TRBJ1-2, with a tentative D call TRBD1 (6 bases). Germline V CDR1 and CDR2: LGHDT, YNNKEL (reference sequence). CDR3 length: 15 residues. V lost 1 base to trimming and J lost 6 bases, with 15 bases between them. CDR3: CASSQGVPGEHGYTF. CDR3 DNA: TGTGCCAGCAGCCAAGGCGTACCAGGGGAACATGGCTACACCTTC.

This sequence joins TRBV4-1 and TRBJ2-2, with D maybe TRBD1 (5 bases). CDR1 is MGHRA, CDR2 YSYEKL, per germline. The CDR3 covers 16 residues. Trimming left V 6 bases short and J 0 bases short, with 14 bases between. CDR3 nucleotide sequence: TGCGCCAGCAGTCGCAGCAGGGAATCGAACACCGGGGAGCTGTTTTTT. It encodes CASSRSRESNTGELFF.

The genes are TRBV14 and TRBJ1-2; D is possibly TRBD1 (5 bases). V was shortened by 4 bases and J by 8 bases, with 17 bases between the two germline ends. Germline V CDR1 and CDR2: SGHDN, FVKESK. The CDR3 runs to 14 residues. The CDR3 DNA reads TGTGCCAGCAGCCCGGGCGTCAGGGTGTGGGGCTACACCTTC. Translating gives CASSPGVRVWGYTF.

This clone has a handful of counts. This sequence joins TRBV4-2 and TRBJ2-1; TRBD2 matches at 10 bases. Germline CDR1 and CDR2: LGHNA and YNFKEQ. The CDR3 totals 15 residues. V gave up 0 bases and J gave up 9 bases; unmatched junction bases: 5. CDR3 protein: CASSQETSGVGEQFF. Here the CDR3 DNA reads TGTGCCAGCAGCCAAGAAACTAGCGGGGTGGGTGAGCAGTTCTTC.

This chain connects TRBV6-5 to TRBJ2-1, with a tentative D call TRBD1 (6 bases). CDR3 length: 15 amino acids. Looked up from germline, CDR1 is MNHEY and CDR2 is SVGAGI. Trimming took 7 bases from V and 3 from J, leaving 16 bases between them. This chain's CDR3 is CASTKGGLGYNEQFF. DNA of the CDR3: TGTGCCAGCACCAAAGGGGGATTAGGCTACAATGAGCAGTTCTTC.

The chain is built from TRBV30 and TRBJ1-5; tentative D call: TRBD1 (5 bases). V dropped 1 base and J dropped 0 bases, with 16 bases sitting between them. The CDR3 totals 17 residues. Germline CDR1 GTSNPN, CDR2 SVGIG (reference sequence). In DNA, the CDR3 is TGTGCCTGGAGTGCCGGGTGGATAGGGGATAGCAATCAGCCCCAGCATTTT. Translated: CAWSAGWIGDSNQPQHF.

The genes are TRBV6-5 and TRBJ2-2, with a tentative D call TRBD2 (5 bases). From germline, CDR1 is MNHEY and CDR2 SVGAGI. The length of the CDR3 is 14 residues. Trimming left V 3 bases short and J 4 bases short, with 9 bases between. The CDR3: CASSYKRSTGELFF. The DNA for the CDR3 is TGTGCCAGCAGTTATAAGCGGTCCACCGGGGAGCTGTTTTTT.

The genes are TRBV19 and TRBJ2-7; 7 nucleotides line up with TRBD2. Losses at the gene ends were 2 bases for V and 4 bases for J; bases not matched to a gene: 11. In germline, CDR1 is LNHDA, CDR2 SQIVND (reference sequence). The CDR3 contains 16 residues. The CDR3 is CASSITPSGGAYEQYF. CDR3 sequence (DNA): TGTGCCAGTAGTATAACCCCTTCGGGAGGTGCGTACGAGCAGTACTTC.

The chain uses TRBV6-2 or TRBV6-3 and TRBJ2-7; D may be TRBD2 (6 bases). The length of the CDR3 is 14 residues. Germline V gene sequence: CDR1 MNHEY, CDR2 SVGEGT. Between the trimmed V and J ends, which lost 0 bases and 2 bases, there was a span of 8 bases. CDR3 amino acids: CASSYSGTAYEQYF. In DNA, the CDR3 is TGTGCCAGCAGTTACTCCGGGACTGCCTACGAGCAGTACTTC.

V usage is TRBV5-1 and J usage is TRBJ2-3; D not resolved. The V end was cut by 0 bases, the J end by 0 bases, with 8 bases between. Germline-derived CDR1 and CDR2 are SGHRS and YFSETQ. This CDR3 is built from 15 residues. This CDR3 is CASSLASASTDTQYF. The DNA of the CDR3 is TGCGCCAGCAGCTTGGCCAGCGCGAGCACAGATACGCAGTATTTT.

CDR3 sequence: CASSEAGSTDTQYF. As DNA, the CDR3 is TGTGCCAGCAGTGAGGCGGGGAGCACAGATACGCAGTATTTT. V is TRBV25-1 and J is TRBJ2-3; a weak D match, TRBD2 (6 bases). This CDR3 comprises 14 residues. The germline gives CDR1 MGHDK, CDR2 SYGVNS. V lost 3 bases and J lost 0, with 7 bases in between.

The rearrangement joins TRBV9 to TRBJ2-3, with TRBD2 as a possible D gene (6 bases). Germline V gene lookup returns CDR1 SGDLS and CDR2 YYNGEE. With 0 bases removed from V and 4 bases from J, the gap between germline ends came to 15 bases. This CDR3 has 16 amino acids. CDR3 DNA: TGTGCCAGCAGCGTAGGGAGTTATGGGAGGCCAGATACGCAGTATTTT. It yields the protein CASSVGSYGRPDTQYF. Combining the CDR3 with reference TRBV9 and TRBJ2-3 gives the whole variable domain DSGVTQTPKHLITATGQRVTLRCSPRSGDLSVYWYQQSLDQGLQFLIQYYNGEERAKGNILERFSAQQFPDLHSELNLSSLELGDSALYFCASSVGSYGRPDTQYFGPGTRLTVL.

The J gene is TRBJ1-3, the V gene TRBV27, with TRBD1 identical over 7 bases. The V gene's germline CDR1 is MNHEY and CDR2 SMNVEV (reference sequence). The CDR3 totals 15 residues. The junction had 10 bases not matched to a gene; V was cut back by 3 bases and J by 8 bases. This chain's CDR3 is CASSFATGSQHTIYF. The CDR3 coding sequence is TGTGCCAGCAGTTTCGCGACAGGGTCACAACACACCATATATTTT.

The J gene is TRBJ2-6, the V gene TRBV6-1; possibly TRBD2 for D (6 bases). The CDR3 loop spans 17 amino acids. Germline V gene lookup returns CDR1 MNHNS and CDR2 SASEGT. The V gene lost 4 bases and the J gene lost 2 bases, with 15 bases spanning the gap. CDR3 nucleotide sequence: TGTGCCAGCAGTGTGGGACTGGATCTCGCTGGGGCCAACGTCCTGACTTTC. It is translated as CASSVGLDLAGANVLTF.

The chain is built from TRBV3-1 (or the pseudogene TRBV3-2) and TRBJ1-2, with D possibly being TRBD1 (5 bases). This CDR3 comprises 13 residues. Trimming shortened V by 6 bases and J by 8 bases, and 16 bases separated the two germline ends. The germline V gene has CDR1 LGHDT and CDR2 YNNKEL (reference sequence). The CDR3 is CASRSGQFGGYTF. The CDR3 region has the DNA TGTGCCAGCAGGTCCGGACAATTCGGCGGCTACACCTTC.

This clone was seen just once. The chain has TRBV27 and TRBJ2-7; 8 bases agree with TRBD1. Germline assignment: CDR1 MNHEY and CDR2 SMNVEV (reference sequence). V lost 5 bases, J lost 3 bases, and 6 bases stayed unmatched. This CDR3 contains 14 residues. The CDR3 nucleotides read TGTGCCAGCAGTCGGACAGGGAAACTCTACGAGCAGTACTTC. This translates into CASSRTGKLYEQYF.

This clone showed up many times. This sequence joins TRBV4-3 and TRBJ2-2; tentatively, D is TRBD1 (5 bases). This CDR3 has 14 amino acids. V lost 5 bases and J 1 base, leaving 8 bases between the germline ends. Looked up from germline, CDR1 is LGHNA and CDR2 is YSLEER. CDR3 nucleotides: TGCGCCAGCAGCGCACAGGAGAACACCGGGGAGCTGTTTTTT. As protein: CASSAQENTGELFF.

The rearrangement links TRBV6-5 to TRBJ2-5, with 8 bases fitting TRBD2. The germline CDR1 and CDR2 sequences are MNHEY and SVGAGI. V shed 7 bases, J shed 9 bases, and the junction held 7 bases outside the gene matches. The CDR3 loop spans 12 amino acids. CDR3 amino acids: CASTPAGGPQYF. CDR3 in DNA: TGTGCCAGCACCCCTGCGGGGGGCCCCCAGTACTTC.

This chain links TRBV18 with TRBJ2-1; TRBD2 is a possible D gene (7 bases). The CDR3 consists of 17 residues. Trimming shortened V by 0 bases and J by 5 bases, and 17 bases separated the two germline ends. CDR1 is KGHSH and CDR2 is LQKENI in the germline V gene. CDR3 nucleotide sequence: TGTGCCAGCTCACCACCGGTTTTAGGGGGAGGGGACAATGAGCAGTTCTTC. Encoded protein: CASSPPVLGGGDNEQFF.

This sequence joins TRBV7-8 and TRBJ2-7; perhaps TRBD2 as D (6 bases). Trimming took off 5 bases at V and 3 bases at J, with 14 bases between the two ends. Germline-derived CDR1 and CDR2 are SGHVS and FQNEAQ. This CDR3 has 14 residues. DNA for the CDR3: TGTGCCAGCAGCCCCCGCGAGGGAGGCTACGAGCAGTACTTC. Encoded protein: CASSPREGGYEQYF.

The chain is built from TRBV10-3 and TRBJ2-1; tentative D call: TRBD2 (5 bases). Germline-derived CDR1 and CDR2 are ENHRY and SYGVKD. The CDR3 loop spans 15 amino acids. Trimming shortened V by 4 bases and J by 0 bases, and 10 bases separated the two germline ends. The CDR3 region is CAISVVGSSYNEQFF. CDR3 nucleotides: TGTGCCATCAGTGTGGTGGGGAGCTCCTACAATGAGCAGTTCTTC.

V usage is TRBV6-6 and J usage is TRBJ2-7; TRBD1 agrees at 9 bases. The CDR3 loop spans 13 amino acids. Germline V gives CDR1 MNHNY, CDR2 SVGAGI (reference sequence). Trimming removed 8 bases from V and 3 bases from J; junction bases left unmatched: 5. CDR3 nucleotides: TGTGCCAGCGACGCGACAGGGGGCTACGAGCAGTACTTC. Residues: CASDATGGYEQYF.

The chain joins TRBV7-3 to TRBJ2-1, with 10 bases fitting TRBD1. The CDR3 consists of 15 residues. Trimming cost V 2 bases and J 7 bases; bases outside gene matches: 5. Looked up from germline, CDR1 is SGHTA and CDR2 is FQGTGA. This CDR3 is CASSLSGTGENEQFF. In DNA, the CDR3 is TGTGCCAGCAGCTTATCCGGGACAGGGGAGAATGAGCAGTTCTTC.

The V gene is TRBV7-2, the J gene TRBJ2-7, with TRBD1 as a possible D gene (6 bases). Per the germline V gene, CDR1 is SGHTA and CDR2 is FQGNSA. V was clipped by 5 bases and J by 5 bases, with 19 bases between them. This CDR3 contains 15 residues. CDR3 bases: TGTGCCAGCAGCGGCCTCGGACAGAGGTTAAACGAGCAGTACTTC. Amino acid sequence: CASSGLGQRLNEQYF.

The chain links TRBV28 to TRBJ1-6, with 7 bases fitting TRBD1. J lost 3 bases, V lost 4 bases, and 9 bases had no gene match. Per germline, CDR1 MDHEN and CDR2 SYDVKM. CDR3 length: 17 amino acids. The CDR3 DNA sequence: TGTGCCAGCAGTTCCCTCGGGACAGCCTACTATAATTCACCCCTCCACTTT. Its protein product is CASSSLGTAYYNSPLHF.